The entry that follows covers one T cell receptor beta chain sequence. The antigen is unknown. These data originate in a study of shared clonotypes between healthy human individuals. Study-wide background: Researchers assigned three CD4 naive, three CD4 memory, two CD8 naive and one CD8 memory plate to each donor. Study-wide results and caveats: The represented genetic and exposure-history diversity was limited by the small number of donors.

At deep level, the assay was performed. Some clones are missing from TCRdb's copy, which holds only in-frame ones; the method was immunoSEQ multiplex PCR. Of 2 million to 2.5 million clones listed, around 95% were seen once; the top ten hold approximately 0.13%. Germline V lookup: CDR1 MNHEY, CDR2 SVGAGI. CDR3 length: 13 residues. J was trimmed by 4 bases and V by 6 bases; bases with no gene match: 5. This TCR was recovered from a man aged 18 to 30 in good health. Sequenced: naive CD4+ T cells sorted from blood. Subset here: CD45RA+ positively selected. The chain employs TRBV6-5 and TRBJ1-1; 7 nucleotides match TRBD1. The CDR3 loop reads CASRWDRRTEAFF. Written as DNA, the CDR3 is TGTGCCAGCAGATGGGACAGACGCACTGAAGCTTTCTTT.